The 30 T cell receptor beta chains presented below share a single source sample, sequenced in a study of response to subunit inactivated influenza vaccine. TCRdb re-derived calls from the RT-PCR reads in MiXCR, one entry per CDR3 protein. Altogether about 160,000 distinct CDR3 sequences are present, 11% being singletons, with the ten largest covering 9.5% to 15%. Here the sequenced sample was non-naive T cells sorted from PBMCs, taken around seven weeks after vaccination. The origin of the receptors is a man between 45 and 60 years old who received an inactivated influenza vaccine.

This clonotype was observed at least ten times. The rearrangement joins TRBV7-2 to TRBJ2-5; TRBD1 is a possible D gene (5 bases). The CDR3 length is 14 residues. Germline V gives CDR1 SGHTA, CDR2 FQGNSA. Deletions cut 5 bases from V and 5 bases from J, with 15 bases between. The CDR3 protein is CASSPSGAVETQYF. CDR3 coding DNA: TGTGCCAGCAGCCCATCTGGGGCGGTGGAGACCCAGTACTTC.

J is TRBJ2-2 and V is TRBV20-1, with 8 nucleotides matching TRBD1. The germline gives CDR1 DFQATT, CDR2 SNEGSKA (reference sequence). J lost 5 bases, V lost 4 bases, and 9 bases had no gene match. CDR3 length equals 15 residues. This chain's CDR3 is CSATLGDRGTGELFF. CDR3 bases: TGCAGTGCTACTCTAGGAGACAGGGGAACCGGGGAGCTGTTTTTT.

For the CDR3, the DNA is TGTGCTAGTGGTTTGATTCTGCCCTCCTATAATTCACCCCTCCACTTT. Its protein product is CASGLILPSYNSPLHF. This chain joins TRBV12-5 and TRBJ1-6; D is ambiguous. Germline CDR1 reads LGHNT; CDR2 reads FRNRAP. This CDR3 is built from 16 residues. V gave up 2 bases and J gave up 0 bases, with 8 bases separating them. The entire variable domain, with the rest obtained from reference TRBV12-5 and TRBJ1-6, is as follows: DARVTQTPRHKVTEMGQEVTMRCQPILGHNTVFWYRQTMMQGLELLAYFRNRAPLDDSGMPKDRFSAEMPDATLATLKIQPSEPRDSAVYFCASGLILPSYNSPLHFGNGTRLTVT.

The chain is built from TRBV5-1 and TRBJ2-2, with 11 bases that match TRBD1. Germline V gene lookup returns CDR1 SGHRS and CDR2 YFSETQ. The V gene end was trimmed by 4 bases and the J gene end by 3 bases; junction bases not matched to a gene: 5. This CDR3 has 16 residues. As DNA, the CDR3 is TGCGCCAGCAGCCCCGGACAGGGGGCCCACACCGGGGAGCTGTTTTTT. Protein sequence: CASSPGQGAHTGELFF.

This clonotype was seen at least ten times. The chain carries TRBV20-1 and TRBJ1-1; no definite D call. Germline V lookup: CDR1 DFQATT, CDR2 SNEGSKA (reference sequence). The CDR3 loop spans 13 amino acids. The ends were cut back, 0 bases at V and 0 bases at J, with 5 bases in the middle. The CDR3 bases are TGCAGTGCTAGAGAGGATATGAACACTGAAGCTTTCTTT. It specifies CSAREDMNTEAFF.

The rearrangement joins TRBV5-5 to TRBJ1-5; D is ambiguous. V lost 0 bases, J lost 5 bases, and 9 bases lay in between. The germline gives CDR1 SGHKS, CDR2 YYEKEE (reference sequence). The length of the CDR3 is 14 residues. The CDR3 DNA reads as TGTGCCAGCAGCTTGGAAACGGGCCATCAGCCCCAGCATTTT. As protein: CASSLETGHQPQHF.

This clonotype was recorded many times. This chain uses TRBV5-6 with TRBJ2-1, with 14 bases identical to TRBD2. CDR3 length: 15 residues. Trimming at V came to 4 bases and at J to 10 bases, leaving 7 bases not matched to a gene. In germline, CDR1 is SGHDT, CDR2 YYEEEE. CDR3 nucleotides: TGTGCCAGCAGCCGACTAGCGGGAGGGCCAGGGGAGCAGTTCTTC. This codes for CASSRLAGGPGEQFF.

This clonotype was found many times. The CDR3, as DNA: TGTGCCAGCAGTTCGGGACAGCAAGAGACCCAGTACTTC. This gives the protein CASSSGQQETQYF. The V call is TRBV28, the J call TRBJ2-5; 7 nucleotides line up with TRBD1. Per germline, CDR1 MDHEN and CDR2 SYDVKM. The V and J ends lost 4 bases and 2 bases, in that order; junction bases with no gene match: 1. The CDR3 consists of 13 residues.

This clonotype was seen at least ten times. The chain has TRBV10-3 and TRBJ2-2, with D unresolved. Per the germline V gene, CDR1 is ENHRY and CDR2 is SYGVKD. CDR3 length: 14 residues. Trimming took off 4 bases at V and 5 bases at J, with 11 bases between the two ends. CDR3 amino acids: CAISGRLGTGELFF. The CDR3 DNA is TGTGCCATCAGTGGTAGACTTGGTACCGGGGAGCTGTTTTTT.

This clonotype was recorded a few times. The rearrangement links TRBV3-1 to TRBJ1-3; D call uncertain. The CDR3 contains 14 residues. The V end lost 5 bases, the J end lost 4 bases, and 12 bases lay between the germline ends. Germline values: CDR1 LGHDT, CDR2 YNNKEL (reference sequence). CDR3 amino acids: CASSARGPGNTIYF. CDR3 sequence (DNA): TGTGCCAGCAGCGCCCGCGGGCCGGGAAACACCATATATTTT.

The V call is TRBV11-2, the J call TRBJ2-1; D tentatively reads TRBD1 or TRBD2 (5 bases each). In germline, CDR1 is SGHAT, CDR2 FQNNGV. Trimming took 1 base from V and 6 from J, leaving 10 bases between them. The CDR3 is 14 residues long. DNA of the CDR3: TGTGCCAGCAGCTTAGCGGGACCAGTCAATGAGCAGTTCTTC. This translates into CASSLAGPVNEQFF.

In its sample, this clonotype was seen many times. The chain is built from TRBV12-3 or TRBV12-4 and TRBJ1-2, with TRBD1 as a possible D gene (6 bases). V was pared by 5 bases and J by 2 bases, with 12 bases between. The CDR3 covers 14 residues. CDR3 sequence (DNA): TGTGCCAGCAGTCCGACAGGTGCCAACTATGGCTACACCTTC. Residues: CASSPTGANYGYTF.

The gene calls are TRBV20-1 and TRBJ2-7; 7 bases align to TRBD2. The trim removed 5 bases at V and 3 bases at J, leaving 10 bases unmatched. The CDR3 spans 14 residues. Germline V lookup: CDR1 DFQATT, CDR2 SNEGSKA (reference sequence). CDR3 region: CSALWGGALYEQYF. The CDR3 nucleotides are TGCAGTGCTCTATGGGGGGGTGCTCTCTACGAGCAGTACTTC.

This clonotype was detected many times. This chain's CDR3 is CASSPWTGGFDNTQYF. The CDR3 DNA sequence: TGTGCCAGCAGTCCCTGGACAGGGGGCTTTGATAATACGCAGTATTTT. The chain recombines TRBV12-3 or TRBV12-4 with TRBJ2-3; 11 bases match TRBD1. The CDR3 has 16 amino acids. Losses at the gene ends were 5 bases for V and 7 bases for J; bases not matched to a gene: 11.

This clonotype was detected a few times. This chain connects TRBV6-1 to TRBJ2-1, with TRBD1 identical over 8 bases. The germline V gene encodes CDR1 MNHNS and CDR2 SASEGT. The V gene end was trimmed by 6 bases and the J gene end by 3 bases; junction bases not matched to a gene: 7. CDR3 length: 15 residues. This CDR3 is CASRTGQVNYNEQFF. The CDR3 DNA follows: TGTGCCAGCAGGACGGGACAGGTAAACTACAATGAGCAGTTCTTC.

The rearrangement uses TRBV7-7 and TRBJ1-2; maybe TRBD1 (5 bases). Trimming took off 5 bases at V and 0 bases at J, with 10 bases between the two ends. The germline CDR1 and CDR2 sequences are SSHAT and FNYEAQ (reference sequence). This CDR3 has 14 residues. CDR3 loop: CASSPLTANYGYTF. CDR3 in DNA: TGTGCCAGCAGCCCCCTGACAGCTAACTATGGCTACACCTTC. The whole variable domain, remainder taken from reference TRBV7-7 and TRBJ1-2, is GAGVSQSPRYKVTKRGQDVTLRCDPISSHATLYWYQQALGQGPEFLTYFNYEAQPDKSGLPSDRFSAERPEGSISTLTIQRTEQRDSAMYRCASSPLTANYGYTFGSGTRLTVV.

The gene calls are TRBV20-1 and TRBJ1-4; 10 bases fit TRBD1. CDR1 DFQATT and CDR2 SNEGSKA come from the germline V gene (reference sequence). The V gene end was trimmed by 6 bases and the J gene end by 0 bases; junction bases not matched to a gene: 4. The CDR3 is 15 residues long. CDR3 residues: CSARQGATTNEKLFF. The CDR3 DNA reads TGCAGTGCCCGACAGGGGGCAACAACTAATGAAAAACTGTTTTTT.

This clonotype appeared many times. J is TRBJ2-1 and V is TRBV19, with D perhaps TRBD1 (6 bases). The CDR3 totals 13 residues. Germline CDR1 LNHDA, CDR2 SQIVND (reference sequence). V lost 6 bases and J 10 bases, leaving 16 bases between the germline ends. CDR3 sequence reads: CASRLTGLKEQFF. The CDR3 nucleotides read TGTGCCAGTAGACTGACAGGCTTGAAGGAGCAGTTCTTC.

The chain uses TRBV2 and TRBJ1-1, with D possibly being TRBD1 (6 bases). The CDR3 is 15 residues long. Germline V gives CDR1 SNHLY, CDR2 FYNNEI. The germline V and J ends were trimmed by 6 bases and 1 base, with 15 bases remaining between them. CDR3 residues: CASRGRQGGNTEAFF. Written as DNA, the CDR3 is TGTGCCAGCAGAGGTCGCCAAGGGGGGAACACTGAAGCTTTCTTT.

This clonotype came up a few times. The chain has TRBV6-1 and TRBJ1-6; 12 nucleotides line up with TRBD1. The CDR3 is 15 residues long. Germline values: CDR1 MNHNS, CDR2 SASEGT. V gave up 4 bases and J gave up 9 bases; unmatched junction bases: 4. The CDR3 region is CASSGGTGGSSPLHF. CDR3 in DNA: TGTGCCAGCAGTGGCGGGACAGGGGGCAGTTCACCCCTCCACTTT.

The rearrangement links TRBV3-1 to TRBJ2-3; D is perhaps TRBD1 (6 bases). Germline V gives CDR1 LGHDT, CDR2 YNNKEL (reference sequence). CDR3 size: 14 residues. The V end was cut by 6 bases, the J end by 4 bases, with 14 bases between. The CDR3 loop is CASRKSGGADTQYF. CDR3 DNA sequence: TGTGCCAGCAGAAAAAGTGGGGGCGCAGATACGCAGTATTTT.

In this sample, this clonotype turned up many times. The chain combines TRBV2 with TRBJ1-5; D gene unclear. The ends were cut back, 3 bases at V and 2 bases at J, with 14 bases in the middle. Germline V gene lookup returns CDR1 SNHLY and CDR2 FYNNEI. The CDR3 is 16 residues long. The CDR3 DNA follows: TGTGCCAGCAGTGAGGGTTGGGGTTGGGGCAATCAGCCCCAGCATTTT. Amino acids: CASSEGWGWGNQPQHF.

The DNA for the CDR3 is TGTGCCAGCAGCGTAGATACGGGACTAGCGACAGATACGCAGTATTTT. This translates into CASSVDTGLATDTQYF. The chain carries TRBV9 and TRBJ2-3, with 10 bases lining up with TRBD2. The CDR3 runs 16 residues. Germline V CDR1 and CDR2: SGDLS, YYNGEE. The junction had 4 bases not matched to a gene; V was cut back by 0 bases and J by 3 bases. The whole variable domain, remainder taken from reference TRBV9 and TRBJ2-3, is DSGVTQTPKHLITATGQRVTLRCSPRSGDLSVYWYQQSLDQGLQFLIQYYNGEERAKGNILERFSAQQFPDLHSELNLSSLELGDSALYFCASSVDTGLATDTQYFGPGTRLTVL.

This clonotype was seen at least ten times. The chain joins TRBV20-1 to TRBJ2-7; TRBD2 aligns across 8 bases. Germline V lookup: CDR1 DFQATT, CDR2 SNEGSKA (reference sequence). The CDR3 has 15 amino acids. V shed 0 bases, J shed 1 base, and the junction held 5 bases outside the gene matches. CDR3 residues: CSARDRLASSYEQYF. The CDR3 DNA reads as TGCAGTGCTAGAGATCGACTAGCGTCATCCTACGAGCAGTACTTC.

The rearrangement uses TRBV5-1 and TRBJ1-2; 10 nucleotides match TRBD1. Germline CDR1 is SGHRS and CDR2 is YFSETQ. The CDR3 extends over 16 amino acids. J was trimmed by 5 bases and V by 1 base; bases with no gene match: 8. The CDR3 sequence is CASSLLVGGQGYGYTF. Written as DNA, the CDR3 is TGCGCCAGCAGCTTGTTGGTTGGGGGACAGGGGTATGGCTACACCTTC.

This chain joins TRBV7-9 and TRBJ2-3; D is ambiguous. Between the trimmed V and J ends, which lost 2 bases and 6 bases, there was a span of 6 bases. The length of the CDR3 is 12 residues. The V gene's germline CDR1 is SEHNR and CDR2 FQNEAQ (reference sequence). The DNA for the CDR3 is TGTGCCAGCAGCTTATCACCGGATACGCAGTATTTT. Translating gives CASSLSPDTQYF.

This clonotype was observed a few times. The V call is TRBV2, the J call TRBJ1-2; the D gene is possibly TRBD1 (5 bases). Germline-derived CDR1 and CDR2 are SNHLY and FYNNEI. V was pared by 1 base and J by 4 bases, with 13 bases between. This CDR3 has 15 amino acids. CDR3 DNA sequence: TGTGCCAGCAGTGAAGTCGGGACGGTTTCCTATGGCTACACCTTC. Its protein product is CASSEVGTVSYGYTF. Supplemented by reference TRBV2 and TRBJ1-2, the full variable domain reads EPEVTQTPSHQVTQMGQEVILRCVPISNHLYFYWYRQILGQKVEFLVSFYNNEISEKSEIFDDQFSVERPDGSNFTLKIRSTKLEDSAMYFCASSEVGTVSYGYTFGSGTRLTVV.

This clonotype was recorded many times. The V and J genes are TRBV7-8 and TRBJ2-3, with TRBD2 matching over 9 bases. With V trimmed by 4 bases and J by 0 bases, 8 bases remained unmatched. CDR3 length: 17 residues. Germline CDR1 is SGHVS and CDR2 is FQNEAQ. CDR3 bases: TGTGCCAGCAGCTCCGGGACTAGCAGCACTAGCACAGATACGCAGTATTTT. Residues: CASSSGTSSTSTDTQYF.

This clonotype was seen a handful of times. The chain carries TRBV6-5 and TRBJ2-1; 10 nucleotides line up with TRBD2. Germline lookup yields CDR1 MNHEY and CDR2 SVGAGI. V was clipped by 0 bases and J by 4 bases; unmatched bases: 6. The length of the CDR3 is 17 residues. The CDR3 protein is CASSYSGSGGVYNEQFF. The CDR3 DNA follows: TGTGCCAGCAGTTACTCGGGGAGCGGGGGGGTATACAATGAGCAGTTCTTC.

This clonotype was seen a few times. The V call is TRBV10-3, the J call TRBJ1-1, with unresolved D. The V and J ends lost 8 bases and 3 bases respectively, with 13 bases between them. Germline CDR1 reads ENHRY; CDR2 reads SYGVKD. The CDR3 contains 13 residues. CDR3: CAIRNKVDTEAFF. CDR3 coding DNA: TGTGCCATCCGAAACAAGGTGGACACTGAAGCTTTCTTT.